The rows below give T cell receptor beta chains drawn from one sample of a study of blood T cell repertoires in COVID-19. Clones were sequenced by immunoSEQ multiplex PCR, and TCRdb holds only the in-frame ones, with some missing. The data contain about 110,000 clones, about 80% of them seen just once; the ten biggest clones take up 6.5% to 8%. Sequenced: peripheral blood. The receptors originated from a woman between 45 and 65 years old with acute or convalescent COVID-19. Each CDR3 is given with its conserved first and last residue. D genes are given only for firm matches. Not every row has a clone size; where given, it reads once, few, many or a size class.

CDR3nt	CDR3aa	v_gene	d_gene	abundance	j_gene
TGCGCCAGCAGCCGGCAGGCATTTAATGAAAAACTGTTTTTT	CASSRQAFNEKLFF	TRBV4-1	.	few	TRBJ1-4
TGCGCCAGCAGCTCACAGGGGGCGAGGGGTAATTCACCCCTCCACTTT	CASSSQGARGNSPLHF	TRBV5-1	TRBD1	.	TRBJ1-6
TGTGCCAGTAGTCGGAAAATCGGGACAGGGTATGTCAATCAGCCCCAGCATTTT	CASSRKIGTGYVNQPQHF	TRBV19	TRBD1	.	TRBJ1-5
TGTGCCAGTAGTATTCAGGGAGGAACTGAAGCTTTCTTT	CASSIQGGTEAFF	TRBV19	.	.	TRBJ1-1
TGCGCCAGCAGCTTGGCCCCCGGACAGGGGGAACCCCAGCATTTT	CASSLAPGQGEPQHF	TRBV5-1	TRBD1	.	TRBJ1-5
TGCGCCAGCAGCTTCACTAGCGGGGGACCCTACGAGCAGTACTTC	CASSFTSGGPYEQYF	TRBV5-1	TRBD2	.	TRBJ2-7
TGTGCCAGCAGTTTATCCAGGACAGGGAGCGCTTACTATGGCTACACCTTC	CASSLSRTGSAYYGYTF	TRBV27	TRBD1	.	TRBJ1-2
TGTGCCAGTAGTAGGAGGAACACTTACAAGAACACCGGGGAGCTGTTTTTT	CASSRRNTYKNTGELFF	TRBV19	.	few	TRBJ2-2
TGTGCCAGCAGCTTAAGGTCAGGGTTGTCCTACAATGAGCAGTTCTTC	CASSLRSGLSYNEQFF	TRBV7-9	.	.	TRBJ2-1
TGTGCCAGTAGTAGGCTCTATGGCTACACCTTC	CASSRLYGYTF	TRBV19	.	.	TRBJ1-2
TGTGCCAGCGGATCGGGGGTTGGAGAGACCCAGTACTTC	CASGSGVGETQYF	TRBV12-3/TRBV12-4	.	.	TRBJ2-5
TGTGCCAGCAGCTCGTCCCCGGCTACACAGGGCCCTAATGAAAAACTGTTTTTT	CASSSSPATQGPNEKLFF	TRBV5-6	.	.	TRBJ1-4
TGTGCCAGTAGTATAGCCCCGGACAGGGGCTACACCTTC	CASSIAPDRGYTF	TRBV19	TRBD1	.	TRBJ1-2
TGCGCCAGCAGCTCTCAGGGATCGGGTGGCACTGAAGCTTTCTTT	CASSSQGSGGTEAFF	TRBV5-1	.	once	TRBJ1-1
TGTGCCAGCAGTGCAGGGTATAATTCACCCCTCCACTTT	CASSAGYNSPLHF	TRBV6-4	.	few	TRBJ1-6
TGTGCCAGCAGCTTGGGGTCGGGGGAGAGGAAGCCCCAGCATTTT	CASSLGSGERKPQHF	TRBV5-5	.	.	TRBJ1-5
TGTGCCACCAGGGATTTACCGGGACAGGGGAACACTGAAGCTTTCTTT	CATRDLPGQGNTEAFF	TRBV24-1	TRBD1	.	TRBJ1-1
TGCGCCAGCAGCTTTGGACTTTCCGCGAACACCGGGGAGCTGTTTTTT	CASSFGLSANTGELFF	TRBV5-1	.	.	TRBJ2-2
TGTGCCAGCAGCTTGGGGGACAGGGAGAATTCACCCCTCCACTTT	CASSLGDRENSPLHF	TRBV5-4	TRBD1	.	TRBJ1-6